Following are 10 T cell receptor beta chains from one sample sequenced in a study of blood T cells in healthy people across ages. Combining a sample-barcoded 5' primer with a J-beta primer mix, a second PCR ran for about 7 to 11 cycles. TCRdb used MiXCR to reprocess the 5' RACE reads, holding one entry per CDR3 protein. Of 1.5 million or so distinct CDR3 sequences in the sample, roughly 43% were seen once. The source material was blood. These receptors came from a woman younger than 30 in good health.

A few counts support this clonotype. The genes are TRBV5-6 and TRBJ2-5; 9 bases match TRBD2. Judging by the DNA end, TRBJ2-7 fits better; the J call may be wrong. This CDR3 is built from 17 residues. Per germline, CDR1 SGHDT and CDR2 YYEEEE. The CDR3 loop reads CASSLFAGGRAFHEQYF. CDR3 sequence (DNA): TGTGCCAGCAGCTTGTTTGCGGGCGGGAGGGCCTTCCACGAGCAGTACTTC.

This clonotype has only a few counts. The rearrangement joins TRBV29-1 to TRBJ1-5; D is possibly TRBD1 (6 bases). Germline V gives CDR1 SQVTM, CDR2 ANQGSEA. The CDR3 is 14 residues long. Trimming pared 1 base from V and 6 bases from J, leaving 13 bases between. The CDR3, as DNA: TGCAGCGTTGAAGCTCAGGACAGATCTCAGCCCCAGCATTTT. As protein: CSVEAQDRSQPQHF. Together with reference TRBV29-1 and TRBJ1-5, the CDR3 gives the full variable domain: SAVISQKPSRDICQRGTSLTIQCQVDSQVTMMFWYRQQPGQSLTLIATANQGSEATYESGFVIDKFPISRPNLTFSTLTVSNMSPEDSSIYLCSVEAQDRSQPQHFGDGTRLSIL.

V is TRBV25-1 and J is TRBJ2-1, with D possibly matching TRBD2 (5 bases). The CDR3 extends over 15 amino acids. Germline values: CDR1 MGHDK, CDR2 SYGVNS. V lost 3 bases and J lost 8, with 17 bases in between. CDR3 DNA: TGTGCCAGCAGTGATTGGACTTTCCTGTCTTATGAGCAGTTCTTC. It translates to CASSDWTFLSYEQFF. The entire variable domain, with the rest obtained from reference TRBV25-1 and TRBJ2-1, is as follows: EADIYQTPRYLVIGTGKKITLECSQTMGHDKMYWYQQDPGMELHLIHYSYGVNSTEKGDLSSESTVSRIRTEHFPLTLESARPSHTSQYLCASSDWTFLSYEQFFGPGTRLTVL.

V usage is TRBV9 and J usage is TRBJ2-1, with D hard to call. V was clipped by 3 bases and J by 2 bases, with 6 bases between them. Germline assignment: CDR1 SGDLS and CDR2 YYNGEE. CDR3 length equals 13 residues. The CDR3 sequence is CASSGNPYNEQFF. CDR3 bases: TGTGCCAGCAGCGGCAACCCCTACAATGAGCAGTTCTTC.

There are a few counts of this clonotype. The CDR3 DNA sequence: TGTGCCAGCAGCTCTCTAGCGGAGGACTACGAGCAGTACTTC. It translates to CASSSLAEDYEQYF. The V and J genes are TRBV7-9 and TRBJ2-7; 7 nucleotides agree with TRBD2. The CDR3 loop spans 14 amino acids. V was pared by 4 bases and J by 3 bases, with 6 bases of the junction left unmatched. CDR1 and CDR2 (germline): SEHNR, FQNEAQ (reference sequence).

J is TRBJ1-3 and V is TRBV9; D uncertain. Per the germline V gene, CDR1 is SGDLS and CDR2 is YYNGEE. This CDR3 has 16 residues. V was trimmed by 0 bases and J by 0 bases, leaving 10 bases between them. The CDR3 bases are TGTGCCAGCAGCGTAGGCGCGGTCTACTCTGGAAACACCATATATTTT. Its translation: CASSVGAVYSGNTIYF.

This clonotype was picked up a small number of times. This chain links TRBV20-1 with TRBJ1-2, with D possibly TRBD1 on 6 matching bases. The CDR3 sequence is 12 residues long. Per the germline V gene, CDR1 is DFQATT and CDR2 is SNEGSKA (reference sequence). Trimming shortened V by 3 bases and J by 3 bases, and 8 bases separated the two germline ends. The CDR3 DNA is TGCAGTGCTAGGAGGGGGGACTATGGCTACACCTTC. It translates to CSARRGDYGYTF.

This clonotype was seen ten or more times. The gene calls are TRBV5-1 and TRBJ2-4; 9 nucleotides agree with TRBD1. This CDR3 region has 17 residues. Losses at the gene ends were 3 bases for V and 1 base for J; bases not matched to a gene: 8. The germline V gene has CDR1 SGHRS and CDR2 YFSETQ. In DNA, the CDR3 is TGCGCCAGCAGCTCGTCAGGGACAGGGTGGGCCAAAAACATTCAGTACTTC. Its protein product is CASSSSGTGWAKNIQYF.

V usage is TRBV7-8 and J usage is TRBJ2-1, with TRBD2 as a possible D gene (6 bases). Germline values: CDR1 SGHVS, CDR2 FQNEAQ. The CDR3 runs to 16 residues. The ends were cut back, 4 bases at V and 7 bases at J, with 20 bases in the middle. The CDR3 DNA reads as TGTGCCAGCAGCTCCTTAGGGACTGCCCTACGGAATGAGCAGTTCTTC. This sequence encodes CASSSLGTALRNEQFF.

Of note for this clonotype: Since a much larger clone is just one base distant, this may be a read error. CDR3 amino acids: CASSPGLGETQFF. Written as DNA, the CDR3 is TGTGCCAGCTCACCGGGACTAGGAGAGACCCAGTTCTTC. The rearrangement joins TRBV18 to TRBJ2-1, with 8 bases identical to TRBD2. This CDR3 comprises 13 residues. Germline lookup yields CDR1 KGHSH and CDR2 LQKENI. The trim removed 3 bases at V and 13 bases at J, leaving 8 bases unmatched.